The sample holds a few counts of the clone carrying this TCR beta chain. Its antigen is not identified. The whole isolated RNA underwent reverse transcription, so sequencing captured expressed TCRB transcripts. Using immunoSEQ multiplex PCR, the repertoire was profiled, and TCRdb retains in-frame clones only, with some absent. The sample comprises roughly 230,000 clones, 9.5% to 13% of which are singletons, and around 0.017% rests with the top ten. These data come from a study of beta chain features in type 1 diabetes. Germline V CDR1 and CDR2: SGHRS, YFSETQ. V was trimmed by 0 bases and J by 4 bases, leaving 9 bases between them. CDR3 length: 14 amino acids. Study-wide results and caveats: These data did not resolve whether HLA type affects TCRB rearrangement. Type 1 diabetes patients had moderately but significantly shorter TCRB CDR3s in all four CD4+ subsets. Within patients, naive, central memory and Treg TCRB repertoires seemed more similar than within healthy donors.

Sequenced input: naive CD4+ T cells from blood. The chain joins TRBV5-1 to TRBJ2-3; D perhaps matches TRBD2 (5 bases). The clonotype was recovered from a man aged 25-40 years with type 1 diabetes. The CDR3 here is CASSLGPSPDTQYF. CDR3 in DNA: TGCGCCAGCAGCTTGGGCCCTAGCCCAGATACGCAGTATTTT.